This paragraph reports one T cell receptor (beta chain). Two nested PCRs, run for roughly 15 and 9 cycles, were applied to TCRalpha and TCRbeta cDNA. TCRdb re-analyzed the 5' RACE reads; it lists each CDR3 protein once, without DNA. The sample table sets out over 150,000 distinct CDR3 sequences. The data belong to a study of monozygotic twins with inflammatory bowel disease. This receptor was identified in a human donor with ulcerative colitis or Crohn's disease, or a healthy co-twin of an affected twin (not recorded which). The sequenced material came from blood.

CDR3 region: CASSTGLPNEQFF. The V call is TRBV19, the J call TRBJ2-1; TCRdb designates TRBD2, a call that cannot be tested without DNA. The CDR3 runs 13 residues. Germline CDR1 LNHDA, CDR2 SQIVND (reference sequence).